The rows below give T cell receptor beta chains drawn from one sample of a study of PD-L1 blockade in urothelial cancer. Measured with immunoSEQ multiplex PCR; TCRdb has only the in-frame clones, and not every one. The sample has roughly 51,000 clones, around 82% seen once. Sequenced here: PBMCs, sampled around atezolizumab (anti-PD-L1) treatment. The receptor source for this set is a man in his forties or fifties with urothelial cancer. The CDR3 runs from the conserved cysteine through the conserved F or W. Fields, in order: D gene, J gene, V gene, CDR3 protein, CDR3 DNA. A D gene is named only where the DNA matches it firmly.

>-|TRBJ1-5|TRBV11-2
CASSFGPRGQPQHF
TGTGCCAGCAGCTTTGGCCCCAGGGGTCAGCCCCAGCATTTT
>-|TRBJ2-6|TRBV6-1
CASSGGEVGANVLTF
TGTGCCAGCAGTGGGGGGGAGGTTGGGGCCAACGTCCTGACTTTC
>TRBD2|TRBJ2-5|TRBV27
CASRASGAPKSSQYF
TGTGCCAGCAGAGCTAGCGGGGCTCCCAAGAGTTCCCAGTACTTC
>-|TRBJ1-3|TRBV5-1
CASSPLADGGNTIYF
TGCGCCAGCAGCCCACTAGCCGACGGAGGAAACACCATATATTTT
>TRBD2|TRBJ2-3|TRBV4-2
CASSQGTSGEATQYF
TGTGCCAGCAGCCAAGGGACTAGCGGGGAAGCGACGCAGTATTTT
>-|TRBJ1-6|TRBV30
CAWSVDPGMSPLHF
TGTGCCTGGAGTGTAGACCCCGGGATGTCACCCCTCCACTTT
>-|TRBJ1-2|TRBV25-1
CAGSEQNYGYTF
TGTGCCGGCAGTGAACAGAACTATGGCTACACCTTC
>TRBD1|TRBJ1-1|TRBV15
CATSRRTGTNTEAFF
TGTGCCACCAGCAGGAGGACAGGCACCAACACTGAAGCTTTCTTT
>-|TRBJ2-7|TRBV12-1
CASSPGPSGTYEQYF
TGTGCCAGCAGCCCAGGGCCTAGCGGGACCTACGAGCAGTACTTC
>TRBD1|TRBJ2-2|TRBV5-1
CASSLGQGNSGELFF
TGCGCCAGCAGCCTGGGACAGGGTAATTCCGGGGAGCTGTTTTTT
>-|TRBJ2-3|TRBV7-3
CASSLSPGVGDTQYF
TGTGCCAGCAGCTTATCTCCAGGGGTCGGAGATACGCAGTATTTT